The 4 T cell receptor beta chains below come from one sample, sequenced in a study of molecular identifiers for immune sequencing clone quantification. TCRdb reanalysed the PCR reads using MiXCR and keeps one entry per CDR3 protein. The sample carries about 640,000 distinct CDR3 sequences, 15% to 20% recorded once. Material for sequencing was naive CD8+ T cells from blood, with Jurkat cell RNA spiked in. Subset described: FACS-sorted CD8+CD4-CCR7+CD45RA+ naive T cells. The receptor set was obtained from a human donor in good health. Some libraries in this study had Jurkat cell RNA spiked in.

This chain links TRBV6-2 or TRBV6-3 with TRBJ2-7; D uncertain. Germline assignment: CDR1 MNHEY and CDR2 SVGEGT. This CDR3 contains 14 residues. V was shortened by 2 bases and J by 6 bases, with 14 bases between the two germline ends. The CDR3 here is CASSYPIDPLEQYF. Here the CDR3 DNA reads TGTGCCAGCAGTTACCCGATAGACCCCCTCGAGCAGTACTTC.

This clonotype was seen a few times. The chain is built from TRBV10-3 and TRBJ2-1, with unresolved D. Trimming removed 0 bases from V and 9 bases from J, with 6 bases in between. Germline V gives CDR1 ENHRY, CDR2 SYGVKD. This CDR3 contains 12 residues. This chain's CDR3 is CAISESDGEQFF. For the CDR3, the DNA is TGTGCCATCAGTGAGTCGGATGGTGAGCAGTTCTTC.

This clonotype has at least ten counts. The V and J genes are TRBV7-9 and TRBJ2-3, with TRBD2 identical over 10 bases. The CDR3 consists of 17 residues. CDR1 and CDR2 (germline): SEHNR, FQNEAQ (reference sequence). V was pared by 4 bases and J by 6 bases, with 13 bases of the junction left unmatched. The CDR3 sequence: CASSSVTSSGGADTQYF. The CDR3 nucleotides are TGTGCCAGCAGCTCAGTTACGTCGAGCGGGGGGGCCGATACGCAGTATTTT. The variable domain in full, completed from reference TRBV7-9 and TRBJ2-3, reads DTGVSQNPRHKITKRGQNVTFRCDPISEHNRLYWYRQTLGQGPEFLTYFQNEAQLEKSRLLSDRFSAERPKGSFSTLEIQRTEQGDSAMYLCASSSVTSSGGADTQYFGPGTRLTVL.

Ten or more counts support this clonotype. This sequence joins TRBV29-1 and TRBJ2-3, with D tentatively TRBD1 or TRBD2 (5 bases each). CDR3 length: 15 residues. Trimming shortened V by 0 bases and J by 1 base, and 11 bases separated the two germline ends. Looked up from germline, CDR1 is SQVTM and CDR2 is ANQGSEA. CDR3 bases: TGCAGCGTTGAAGAAGATGGGGGACGCACAGATACGCAGTATTTT. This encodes CSVEEDGGRTDTQYF.